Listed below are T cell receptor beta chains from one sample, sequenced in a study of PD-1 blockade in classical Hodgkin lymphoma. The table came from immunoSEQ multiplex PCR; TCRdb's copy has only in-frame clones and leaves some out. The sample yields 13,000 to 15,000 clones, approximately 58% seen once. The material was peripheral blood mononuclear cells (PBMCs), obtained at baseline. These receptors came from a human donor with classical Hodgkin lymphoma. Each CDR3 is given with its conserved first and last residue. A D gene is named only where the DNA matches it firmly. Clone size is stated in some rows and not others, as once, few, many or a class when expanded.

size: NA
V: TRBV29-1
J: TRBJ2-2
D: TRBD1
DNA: TGCAGCGTTGTAGGACAGGGTTTCGGGGAGCTGTTTTTT
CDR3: CSVVGQGFGELFF

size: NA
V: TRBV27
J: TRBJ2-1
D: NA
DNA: TGTGCCAGCAGTATCGGAGCGCCCCTGGGGGATGAGCAGTTCTTC
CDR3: CASSIGAPLGDEQFF

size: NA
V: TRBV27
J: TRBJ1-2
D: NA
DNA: TGTGCCAGCAGTTTGACCAGGGGCGGTGGCTACACCTTC
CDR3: CASSLTRGGGYTF

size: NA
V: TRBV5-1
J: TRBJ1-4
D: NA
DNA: TGTGCCAGCAGCCTTGGCCGGAGTGAAAAACTGTTTTTT
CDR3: CASSLGRSEKLFF

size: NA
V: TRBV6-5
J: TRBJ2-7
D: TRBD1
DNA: TGTGCCAGCAGTTACGTGGACAGGGGAGTCGTCGAGCAGTACTTC
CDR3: CASSYVDRGVVEQYF

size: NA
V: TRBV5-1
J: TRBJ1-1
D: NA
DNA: TGCGCCAGCAGCTTGGTTTCGAACACTGAAGCTTTCTTT
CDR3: CASSLVSNTEAFF

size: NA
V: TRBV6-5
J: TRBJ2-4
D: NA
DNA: TGTGCCAGCAGTTACCTACAGGGTCACATTCAGTACTTC
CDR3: CASSYLQGHIQYF

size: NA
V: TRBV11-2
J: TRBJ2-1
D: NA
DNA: TGTGCCAGCAGCTTAATACAGGGAGATAACAATGAGCAGTTCTTC
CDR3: CASSLIQGDNNEQFF

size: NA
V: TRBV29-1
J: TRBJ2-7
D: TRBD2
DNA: TGCAGCGTTGAAGCGACTAGCGGGGCCCCCTACGAGCAGTACTTC
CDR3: CSVEATSGAPYEQYF

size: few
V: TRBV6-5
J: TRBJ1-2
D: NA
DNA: TGTGCCAGCAGTGCGCCGGGGGGCTACACCTTC
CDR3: CASSAPGGYTF

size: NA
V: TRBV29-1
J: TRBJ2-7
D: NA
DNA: TGCAGCGTTGTAGGTAGCGCCTACGAGCAGTACTTC
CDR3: CSVVGSAYEQYF

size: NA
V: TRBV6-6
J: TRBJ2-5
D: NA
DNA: TGTGCCAGCGGTAAGGAGACCCAGTACTTC
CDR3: CASGKETQYF

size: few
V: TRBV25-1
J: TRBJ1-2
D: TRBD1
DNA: TGTGCCAGCAGTGAATGGAACAGGGGAATATACCCTGGCTACACCTTC
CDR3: CASSEWNRGIYPGYTF

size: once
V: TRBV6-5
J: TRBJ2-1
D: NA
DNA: TGTGCCAGCAGTTACTCCTGGCGGGACGGGCAGTTCTTC
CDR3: CASSYSWRDGQFF

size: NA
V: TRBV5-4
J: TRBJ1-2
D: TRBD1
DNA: TGCGCCAGCAGCCAAGACAGGGAGAACTATGGCTACACCTTC
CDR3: CASSQDRENYGYTF

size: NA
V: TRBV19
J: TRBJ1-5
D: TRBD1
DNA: TGTGCCAGTAGGCTCGGGACAGGTGGGGGGCCAGAGCCCCAGCATTTT
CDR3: CASRLGTGGGPEPQHF

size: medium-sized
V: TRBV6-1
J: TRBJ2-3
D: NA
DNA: TGTGCCAGCAGTCAGGCAGGGTTTACAGATACGCAGTATTTT
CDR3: CASSQAGFTDTQYF

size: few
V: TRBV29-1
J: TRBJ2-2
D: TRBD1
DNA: TGCAGCGTTGAAAACAGGGGGCGTTGGACCGGGGAGCTGTTTTTT
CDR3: CSVENRGRWTGELFF

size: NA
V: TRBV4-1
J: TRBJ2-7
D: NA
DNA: TGCGCCAGCAGCCAAGGAGCGGGTGCGAGCTACGAGCAGTACTTC
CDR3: CASSQGAGASYEQYF

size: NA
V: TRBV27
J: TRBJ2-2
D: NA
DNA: TGTGCCAGCAGTTTCCTAGGGCTCACCGGGGAGCTGTTTTTT
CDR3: CASSFLGLTGELFF

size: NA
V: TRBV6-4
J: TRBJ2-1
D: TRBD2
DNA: TGTGCCAGCAGTGACTGGGCTAGCGGAAACTACAATGAGCAGTTCTTC
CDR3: CASSDWASGNYNEQFF

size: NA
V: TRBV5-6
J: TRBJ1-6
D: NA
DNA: TGTGCCAGCAGCTTGTGGAAGGGGCCCCATAATTCACCCCTCCACTTT
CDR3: CASSLWKGPHNSPLHF

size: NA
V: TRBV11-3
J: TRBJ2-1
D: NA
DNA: TGTGCCAGCAGCTTAGGGATCAGTGAGCAGTTCTTC
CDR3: CASSLGISEQFF

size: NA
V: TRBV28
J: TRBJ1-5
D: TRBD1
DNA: TGTGCCAGCAGTTCCGACAGGGGCAGGCAGCCCCAGCATTTT
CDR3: CASSSDRGRQPQHF

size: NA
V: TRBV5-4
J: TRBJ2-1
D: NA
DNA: TGTGCCAGCAGCCTCCAAGGGTCTGGGAACAATGAGCAGTTCTTC
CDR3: CASSLQGSGNNEQFF

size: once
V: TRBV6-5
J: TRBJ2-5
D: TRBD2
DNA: TGTGCCAGCAGTTCACTAGCGGGGTATCAAGAGACCCAGTACTTC
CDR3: CASSSLAGYQETQYF